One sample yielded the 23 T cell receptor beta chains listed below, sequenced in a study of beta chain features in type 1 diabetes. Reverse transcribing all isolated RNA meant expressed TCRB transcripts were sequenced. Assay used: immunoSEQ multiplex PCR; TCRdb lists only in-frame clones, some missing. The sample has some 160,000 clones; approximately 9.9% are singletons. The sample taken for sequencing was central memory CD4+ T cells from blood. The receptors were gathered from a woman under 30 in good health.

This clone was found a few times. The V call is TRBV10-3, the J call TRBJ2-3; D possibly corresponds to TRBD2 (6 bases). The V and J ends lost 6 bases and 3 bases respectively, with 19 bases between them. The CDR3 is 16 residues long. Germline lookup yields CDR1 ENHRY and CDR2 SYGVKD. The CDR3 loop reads CAIRPRDSQGTDTQYF. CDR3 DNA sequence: TGTGCCATCAGACCACGGGACTCCCAAGGGACAGATACGCAGTATTTT.

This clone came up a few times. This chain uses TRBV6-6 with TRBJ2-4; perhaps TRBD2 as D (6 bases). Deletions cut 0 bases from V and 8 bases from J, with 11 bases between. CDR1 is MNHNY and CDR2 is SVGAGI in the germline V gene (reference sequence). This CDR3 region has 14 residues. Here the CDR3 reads CASSYSKGEDIQYF. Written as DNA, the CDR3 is TGTGCCAGCAGTTACTCGAAAGGGGAGGACATTCAGTACTTC.

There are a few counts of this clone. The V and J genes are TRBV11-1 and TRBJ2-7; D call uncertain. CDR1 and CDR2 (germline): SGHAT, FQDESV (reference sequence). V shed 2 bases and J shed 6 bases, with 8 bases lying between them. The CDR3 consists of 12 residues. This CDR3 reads CASSLSQTEQYF. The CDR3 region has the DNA TGTGCCAGCAGCTTATCACAAACCGAGCAGTACTTC. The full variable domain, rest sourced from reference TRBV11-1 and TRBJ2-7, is EAEVAQSPRYKITEKSQAVAFWCDPISGHATLYWYRQILGQGPELLVQFQDESVVDDSQLPKDRFSAERLKGVDSTLKIQPAELGDSAMYLCASSLSQTEQYFGPGTRLTVT.

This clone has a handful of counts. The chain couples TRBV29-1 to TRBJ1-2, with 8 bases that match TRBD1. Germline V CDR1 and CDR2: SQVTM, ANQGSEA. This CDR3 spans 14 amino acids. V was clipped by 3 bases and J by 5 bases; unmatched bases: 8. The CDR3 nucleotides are TGCAGCGTTGATCGCGGACAGGGAGGTTATGGCTACACCTTC. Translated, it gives CSVDRGQGGYGYTF. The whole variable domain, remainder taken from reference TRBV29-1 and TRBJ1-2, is SAVISQKPSRDICQRGTSLTIQCQVDSQVTMMFWYRQQPGQSLTLIATANQGSEATYESGFVIDKFPISRPNLTFSTLTVSNMSPEDSSIYLCSVDRGQGGYGYTFGSGTRLTVV.

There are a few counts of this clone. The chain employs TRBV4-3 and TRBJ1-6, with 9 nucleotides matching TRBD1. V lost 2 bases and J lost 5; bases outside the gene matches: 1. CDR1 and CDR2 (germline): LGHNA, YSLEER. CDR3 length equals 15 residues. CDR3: CASSQRTGDNSPLHF. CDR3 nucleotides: TGCGCCAGCAGCCAACGGACAGGGGATAATTCACCCCTCCACTTT.

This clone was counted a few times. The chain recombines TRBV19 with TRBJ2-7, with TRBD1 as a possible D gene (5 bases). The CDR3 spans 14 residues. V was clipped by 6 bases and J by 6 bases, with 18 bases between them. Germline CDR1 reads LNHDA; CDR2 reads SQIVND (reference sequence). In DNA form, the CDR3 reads TGTGCCAGTAGCACCGGGCCCCGAAGGGGCGAGCAGTACTTC. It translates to CASSTGPRRGEQYF.

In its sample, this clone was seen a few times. The CDR3 DNA is TGTGCCAGCACGGTATACAATGAGCAGTTCTTC. This codes for CASTVYNEQFF. The V gene is TRBV7-9, the J gene TRBJ2-1; the D is unclear. V dropped 7 bases and J dropped 4 bases, with 5 bases sitting between them. The CDR3 runs 11 residues. Per the germline V gene, CDR1 is SEHNR and CDR2 is FQNEAQ (reference sequence).

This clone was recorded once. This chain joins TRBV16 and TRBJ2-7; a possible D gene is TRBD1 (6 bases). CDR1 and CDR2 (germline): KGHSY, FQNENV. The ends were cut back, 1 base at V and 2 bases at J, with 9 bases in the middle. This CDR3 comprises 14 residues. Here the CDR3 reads CASSQFQGPYEQYF. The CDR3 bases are TGTGCCAGCAGCCAATTTCAGGGGCCCTACGAGCAGTACTTC.

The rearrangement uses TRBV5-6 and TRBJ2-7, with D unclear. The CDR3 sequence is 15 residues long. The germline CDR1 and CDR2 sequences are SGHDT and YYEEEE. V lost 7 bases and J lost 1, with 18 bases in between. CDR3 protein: CASALSWVSSYEQYF. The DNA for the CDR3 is TGTGCCAGCGCCCTTAGCTGGGTTTCTTCCTACGAGCAGTACTTC.

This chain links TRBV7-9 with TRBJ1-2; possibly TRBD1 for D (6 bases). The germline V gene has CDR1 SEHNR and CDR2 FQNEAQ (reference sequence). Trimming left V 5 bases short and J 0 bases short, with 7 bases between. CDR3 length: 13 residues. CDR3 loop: CASSPGANYGYTF. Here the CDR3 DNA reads TGTGCCAGCAGCCCAGGGGCTAACTATGGCTACACCTTC.

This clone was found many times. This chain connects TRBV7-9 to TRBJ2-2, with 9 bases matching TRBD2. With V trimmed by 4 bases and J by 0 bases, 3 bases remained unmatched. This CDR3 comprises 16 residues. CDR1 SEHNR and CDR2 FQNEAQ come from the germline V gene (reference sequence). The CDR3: CASSWRGGSNTGELFF. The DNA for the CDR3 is TGTGCCAGCAGCTGGCGGGGGGGTTCGAACACCGGGGAGCTGTTTTTT.

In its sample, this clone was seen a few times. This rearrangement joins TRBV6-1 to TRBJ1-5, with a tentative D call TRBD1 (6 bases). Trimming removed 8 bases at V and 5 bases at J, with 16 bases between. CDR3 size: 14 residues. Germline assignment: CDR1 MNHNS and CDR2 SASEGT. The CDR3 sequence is CASSGAGVYQPQHF. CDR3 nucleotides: TGTGCCAGCTCCGGGGCAGGGGTTTATCAGCCCCAGCATTTT.

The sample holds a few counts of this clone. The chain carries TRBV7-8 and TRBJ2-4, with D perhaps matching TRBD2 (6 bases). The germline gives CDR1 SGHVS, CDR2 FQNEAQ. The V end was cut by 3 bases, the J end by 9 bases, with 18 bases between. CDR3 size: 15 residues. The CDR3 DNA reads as TGTGCCAGCAGCTTTGGGACTCCGGGGCAGGGCATTCAGTACTTC. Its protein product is CASSFGTPGQGIQYF.

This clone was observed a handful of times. CDR3 in amino acids: CASISLAGDTQYF. The CDR3 coding sequence is TGTGCCAGCATCAGCTTGGCGGGGGATACGCAGTATTTT. This chain uses TRBV5-5 with TRBJ2-3, with D perhaps TRBD2 (6 bases). The germline V and J ends were trimmed by 6 bases and 6 bases, with 14 bases remaining between them. The germline V gene encodes CDR1 SGHKS and CDR2 YYEKEE (reference sequence). The CDR3 consists of 13 residues.

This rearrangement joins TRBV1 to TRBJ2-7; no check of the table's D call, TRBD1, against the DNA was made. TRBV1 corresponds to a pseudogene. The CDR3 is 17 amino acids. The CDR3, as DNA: TGCACCAGCAGCCATTTTAATAGGGACAGTCATTTCTACGAGCAGTACTTC. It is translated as CTSSHFNRDSHFYEQYF.

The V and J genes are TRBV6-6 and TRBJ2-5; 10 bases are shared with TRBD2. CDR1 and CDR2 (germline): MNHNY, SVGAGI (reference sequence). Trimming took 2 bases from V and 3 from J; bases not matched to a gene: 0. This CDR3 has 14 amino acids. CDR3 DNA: TGTGCCAGCAGTTACACTAGCGGGGAAGAGACCCAGTACTTC. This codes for CASSYTSGEETQYF.

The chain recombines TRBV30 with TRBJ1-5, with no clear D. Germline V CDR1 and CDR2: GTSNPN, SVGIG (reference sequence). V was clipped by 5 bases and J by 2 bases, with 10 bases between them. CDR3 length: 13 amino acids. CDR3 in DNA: TGTGCCTGGTCCTGGGGAGGCAATCAGCCCCAGCATTTT. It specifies CAWSWGGNQPQHF.

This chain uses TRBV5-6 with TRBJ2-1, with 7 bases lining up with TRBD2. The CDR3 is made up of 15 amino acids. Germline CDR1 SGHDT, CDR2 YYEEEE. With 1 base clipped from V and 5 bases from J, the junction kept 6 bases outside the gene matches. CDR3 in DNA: TGTGCCAGCAGCTTGCCCAGCGGGAACAACAATGAGCAGTTCTTC. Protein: CASSLPSGNNNEQFF. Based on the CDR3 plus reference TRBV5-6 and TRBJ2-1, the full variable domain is DAGVTQSPTHLIKTRGQQVTLRCSPKSGHDTVSWYQQALGQGPQFIFQYYEEEERQRGNFPDRFSGHQFPNYSSELNVNALLLGDSALYLCASSLPSGNNNEQFFGPGTRLTVL.

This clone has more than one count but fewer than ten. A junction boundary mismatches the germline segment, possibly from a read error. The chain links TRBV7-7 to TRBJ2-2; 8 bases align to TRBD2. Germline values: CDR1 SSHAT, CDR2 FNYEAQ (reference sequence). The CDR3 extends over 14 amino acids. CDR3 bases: TGTGCTAGCAGCTTACTAGCGGCTACCGGGGAGCTGTTTTTT. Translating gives CASSLLAATGELFF.

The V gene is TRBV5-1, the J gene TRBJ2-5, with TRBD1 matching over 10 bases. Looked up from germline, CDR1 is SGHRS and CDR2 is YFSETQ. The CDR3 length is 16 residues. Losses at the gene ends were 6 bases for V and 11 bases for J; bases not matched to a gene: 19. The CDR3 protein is CASMTAPGQGTGEQYF. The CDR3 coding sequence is TGCGCCAGCATGACCGCTCCGGGACAGGGGACGGGAGAGCAGTACTTC.

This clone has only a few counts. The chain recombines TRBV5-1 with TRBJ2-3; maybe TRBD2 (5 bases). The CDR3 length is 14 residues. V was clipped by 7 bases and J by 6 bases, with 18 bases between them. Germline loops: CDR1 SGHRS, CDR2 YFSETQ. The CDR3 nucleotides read TGCGCCAGCGTCCGGGATTCGGAAGGTGATACGCAGTATTTT. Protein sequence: CASVRDSEGDTQYF.

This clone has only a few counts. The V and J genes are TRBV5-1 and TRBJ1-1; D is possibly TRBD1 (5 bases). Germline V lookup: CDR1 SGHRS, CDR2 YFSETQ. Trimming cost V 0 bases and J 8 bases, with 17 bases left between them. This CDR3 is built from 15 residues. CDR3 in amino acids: CASSLEAGRIGEAFF. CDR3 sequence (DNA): TGCGCCAGCAGCTTGGAGGCAGGGAGGATCGGAGAAGCTTTCTTT.

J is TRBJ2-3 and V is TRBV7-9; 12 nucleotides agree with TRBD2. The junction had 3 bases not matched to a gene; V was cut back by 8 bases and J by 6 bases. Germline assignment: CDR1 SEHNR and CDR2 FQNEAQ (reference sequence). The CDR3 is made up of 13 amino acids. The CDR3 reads CASLTSGSDTQYF. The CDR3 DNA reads TGTGCCAGCTTGACTAGCGGGAGCGATACGCAGTATTTT.